These 26 T cell receptor beta chains originate from one sample sequenced in a study of CD4+ T cells in melanoma. Assay: immunoSEQ multiplex PCR; the TCRdb copy retains only in-frame clones and omits some. The sample includes about 50,000 clones, approximately 89% of them seen just once. Sequencing was done on a sample of peripheral blood. The receptors here all came from a human donor with melanoma.

V is TRBV5-5 and J is TRBJ2-7; D remains ambiguous. The germline V and J ends were trimmed by 1 base and 3 bases, with 11 bases remaining between them. There are 14 residues in the CDR3. The V gene's germline CDR1 is SGHKS and CDR2 YYEKEE (reference sequence). The CDR3 DNA reads TGTGCCAGCAGCTTGAGAGGTGCAGACTACGAGCAGTACTTC. Its translation: CASSLRGADYEQYF.

The V call is TRBV5-6, the J call TRBJ1-4; weak D call: TRBD1 (6 bases). With 4 bases removed from V and 4 bases from J, the gap between germline ends came to 14 bases. This CDR3 has 15 amino acids. Germline assignment: CDR1 SGHDT and CDR2 YYEEEE. The CDR3 spells CASSVRTDFNEKLFF. The CDR3 coding sequence is TGTGCCAGCAGCGTCCGGACAGACTTTAATGAAAAACTGTTTTTT.

The genes are TRBV5-1 and TRBJ2-3; 7 bases match TRBD1. The CDR3 is 15 amino acids. With 4 bases clipped from V and 4 bases from J, the junction kept 9 bases outside the gene matches. The germline CDR1 and CDR2 sequences are SGHRS and YFSETQ. In DNA, the CDR3 is TGCGCCAGCAGCCACCCGACAGGGCTCGCAGATACGCAGTATTTT. This encodes CASSHPTGLADTQYF.

This chain uses TRBV4-2 with TRBJ2-7; tentatively, D is TRBD2 (7 bases). The CDR3 covers 17 residues. V gave up 1 base and J gave up 3 bases, with 19 bases separating them. Germline assignment: CDR1 LGHNA and CDR2 YNFKEQ. CDR3 loop: CASSQAIVRGGHYEQYF. The DNA for the CDR3 is TGTGCCAGCAGCCAAGCTATCGTCCGCGGGGGCCACTACGAGCAGTACTTC.

The CDR3: CASSLGGVAGSYNEQFF. CDR3 nucleotides: TGCGCCAGCAGCTTGGGGGGAGTAGCGGGCTCGTACAATGAGCAGTTCTTC. J is TRBJ2-1 and V is TRBV5-1; TRBD2 aligns across 7 bases. The CDR3 extends over 17 amino acids. Germline CDR1 SGHRS, CDR2 YFSETQ. After removal of 0 bases from V and 4 bases from J, the junction contained 10 bases not matched to a gene.

The chain couples TRBV4-1 to TRBJ2-5, with 9 bases lining up with TRBD1. With the DNA end fitting TRBJ2-7 better, the J assignment may be wrong. The CDR3 runs 15 residues. Germline loops: CDR1 MGHRA, CDR2 YSYEKL. The CDR3 bases are TGCGCCAGCAGCCAAGAGGACAGGGGAGGGTACGAGCAGTACTTC. Amino acids: CASSQEDRGGYEQYF.

J is TRBJ1-1 and V is TRBV7-8, with TRBD1 matching over 10 bases. The CDR3 totals 19 residues. The trim removed 2 bases at V and 5 bases at J, leaving 17 bases unmatched. Looked up from germline, CDR1 is SGHVS and CDR2 is FQNEAQ. The CDR3 protein is CASSLFWETGGQWGTEAFF. DNA for the CDR3: TGTGCCAGCAGCTTATTCTGGGAGACAGGGGGCCAGTGGGGGACTGAAGCTTTCTTT.

The chain is built from TRBV2 and TRBJ2-3; TRBD2 might be the D (6 bases). CDR3 length equals 14 residues. The germline CDR1 and CDR2 sequences are SNHLY and FYNNEI. Trimming took 11 bases from V and 0 from J, leaving 15 bases between them. CDR3 sequence (DNA): TGTGCCTCCAGGGAGGCGGGGAGCACAGATACGCAGTATTTT. This encodes CASREAGSTDTQYF.

This rearrangement joins TRBV28 to TRBJ1-1; TRBD1 agrees at 7 bases. Germline V CDR1 and CDR2: MDHEN, SYDVKM. This CDR3 is 15 amino acids long. Trimming removed 4 bases from V and 0 bases from J; junction bases left unmatched: 5. This chain's CDR3 is CASSYRGLLNTEAFF. CDR3 nucleotide sequence: TGTGCCAGCAGTTATAGGGGGCTCTTGAACACTGAAGCTTTCTTT.

The chain carries TRBV10-3 and TRBJ2-3; 13 nucleotides align to TRBD2. This CDR3 is 17 amino acids long. Germline V gene sequence: CDR1 ENHRY, CDR2 SYGVKD. V lost 5 bases to trimming and J lost 3 bases; unmatched junction nucleotides: 8. The CDR3 here is CAISRPTSGGGTDTQYF. The CDR3 DNA follows: TGTGCCATCAGTCGCCCTACTAGCGGGGGGGGGACAGATACGCAGTATTTT.

J is TRBJ1-1 and V is TRBV6-6; D not certain. V shed 0 bases and J shed 4 bases, with 9 bases lying between them. CDR3 length equals 14 residues. Germline V gives CDR1 MNHNY, CDR2 SVGAGI (reference sequence). CDR3 sequence: CASSYSSRTTEAFF. In DNA, the CDR3 is TGTGCCAGCAGTTACTCGAGTAGGACCACTGAAGCTTTCTTT.

V gene TRBV7-8 combines with J gene TRBJ2-5; 13 nucleotides agree with TRBD2. The CDR3 sequence is 18 residues long. The junction had 6 bases not matched to a gene; V was cut back by 1 base and J by 1 base. Germline values: CDR1 SGHVS, CDR2 FQNEAQ. CDR3 residues: CASSLVTSGGATQETQYF. The CDR3 DNA is TGTGCCAGCAGCTTAGTTACTAGCGGGGGGGCGACCCAAGAGACCCAGTACTTC.

The table lists this clone with a few counts. CDR3: CASSWGTMNTEAFF. CDR3 DNA: TGTGCCAGCAGTTGGGGGACGATGAACACTGAAGCTTTCTTT. The chain recombines TRBV6-1 with TRBJ1-1, with a tentative D call TRBD1 (5 bases). From germline, CDR1 is MNHNS and CDR2 SASEGT. With 5 bases removed from V and 0 bases from J, the gap between germline ends came to 10 bases. This CDR3 region has 14 residues.

The CDR3 DNA follows: TGCGCCAGCAGCACCGGGACGGCGAACACCGGGGAGCTGTTTTTT. Protein sequence: CASSTGTANTGELFF. The chain couples TRBV5-1 to TRBJ2-2; the D call may be TRBD1 or TRBD2 (5 bases each). The CDR3 consists of 15 residues. V lost 4 bases and J 0 bases, leaving 10 bases between the germline ends. Per germline, CDR1 SGHRS and CDR2 YFSETQ.

The chain uses TRBV5-4 and TRBJ1-6, with D perhaps TRBD1 (6 bases). The CDR3 covers 15 residues. V gave up 4 bases and J gave up 5 bases, with 13 bases separating them. Germline V gene sequence: CDR1 SGHNT, CDR2 YYREEE (reference sequence). The CDR3 spells CASSPPDRNNSPLHF. In nucleotides, the CDR3 is TGTGCCAGCAGCCCCCCTGACAGGAATAATTCACCCCTCCACTTT.

The V and J genes are TRBV6-1 and TRBJ1-5; D unresolved. Germline CDR1 reads MNHNS; CDR2 reads SASEGT. This CDR3 has 12 residues. The germline V and J ends were trimmed by 8 bases and 4 bases, with 9 bases remaining between them. The CDR3 reads CASPGPNQPQHF. CDR3 coding DNA: TGTGCCAGCCCCGGGCCGAATCAGCCCCAGCATTTT.

This clone was seen just once. V is TRBV5-1 and J is TRBJ2-7; the D gene is possibly TRBD1 (6 bases). V lost 2 bases and J lost 1, with 10 bases in between. CDR3 length equals 14 residues. Germline V gene lookup returns CDR1 SGHRS and CDR2 YFSETQ. The CDR3 spells CASSLAGASYEQYF. CDR3 DNA: TGCGCCAGCAGCTTAGCAGGGGCTTCCTACGAGCAGTACTTC.

The chain links TRBV5-5 to TRBJ2-4, with TRBD2 matching 8 bases. Germline lookup yields CDR1 SGHKS and CDR2 YYEKEE (reference sequence). This CDR3 has 14 amino acids. V lost 5 bases and J lost 4; bases outside the gene matches: 5. The CDR3 bases are TGTGCCAGCAGTAGGGGACTAGAGAAAAACATTCAGTACTTC. It codes for CASSRGLEKNIQYF.

The V gene is TRBV28, the J gene TRBJ1-2; 8 bases align to TRBD1. V trimming: 5 bases; J trimming: 4 bases; junction bases outside the gene matches: 3. Germline values: CDR1 MDHEN, CDR2 SYDVKM. This CDR3 is 13 amino acids long. The CDR3 spells CASSPTGGYGYTF. The CDR3 DNA reads TGTGCCAGCAGTCCTACAGGGGGCTATGGCTACACCTTC.

The chain uses TRBV7-2 and TRBJ1-4; possible D gene TRBD1, 5 bases. V was shortened by 1 base and J by 0 bases, with 12 bases between the two germline ends. Per germline, CDR1 SGHTA and CDR2 FQGNSA. The CDR3 totals 17 residues. CDR3 DNA sequence: TGTGCCAGCAGCTTAGATGTCGGGGGTCCAACTAATGAAAAACTGTTTTTT. This gives the protein CASSLDVGGPTNEKLFF.

This clone was counted once. The chain joins TRBV19 to TRBJ2-1; D may match TRBD1 or TRBD2 (5 bases each). Trimming took 9 bases from V and 7 from J, leaving 28 bases between them. Germline V gene data show CDR1 as LNHDA and CDR2 as SQIVND (reference sequence). The CDR3 totals 17 residues. In nucleotides, the CDR3 is TGTGCCAGCCGGCGGCAGGGAGATAGTCGGATCGGGAATGAGCAGTTCTTC. Protein product: CASRRQGDSRIGNEQFF.

This clone was recorded once. This rearrangement joins TRBV2 to TRBJ1-5; D gene unclear. The CDR3 contains 14 residues. The V and J ends lost 6 bases and 11 bases respectively, with 20 bases between them. CDR1 SNHLY and CDR2 FYNNEI come from the germline V gene. The CDR3 sequence: CASRVNSATETQHF. The CDR3 DNA is TGTGCCAGCAGGGTCAATTCCGCGACTGAGACCCAGCATTTT.

This rearrangement joins TRBV7-9 to TRBJ2-7, with TRBD1 identical over 7 bases. The germline CDR1 and CDR2 sequences are SEHNR and FQNEAQ (reference sequence). The CDR3 runs to 15 residues. Trimming removed 5 bases from V and 3 bases from J; junction bases left unmatched: 10. The CDR3: CASSPLLTGYYEQYF. The CDR3 nucleotides read TGTGCCAGCAGCCCTCTCCTGACAGGGTACTACGAGCAGTACTTC.

The chain uses TRBV25-1 and TRBJ1-1; TRBD1 might be the D (6 bases). Germline CDR1 is MGHDK and CDR2 is SYGVNS. V gave up 6 bases and J gave up 3 bases, with 20 bases separating them. CDR3 length equals 16 residues. Here the CDR3 DNA reads TGTGCCAGCAGCGGGGTTTTGGGGGGCCAGTACACTGAAGCTTTCTTT. Protein: CASSGVLGGQYTEAFF.

This chain links TRBV6-1 with TRBJ1-2; D gene uncertain. Germline CDR1 MNHNS, CDR2 SASEGT. V was clipped by 7 bases and J by 0 bases, with 12 bases between them. The CDR3 is 14 residues long. The CDR3: CASTTGDTNYGYTF. DNA of the CDR3: TGTGCCAGCACAACGGGCGACACTAACTATGGCTACACCTTC.

This chain connects TRBV5-4 to TRBJ2-1; D is possibly TRBD2 (6 bases). The V end lost 0 bases, the J end lost 5 bases, and 6 bases lay between the germline ends. This CDR3 contains 13 residues. Germline V lookup: CDR1 SGHNT, CDR2 YYREEE (reference sequence). CDR3 residues: CASSLGGDNEQFF. CDR3 in DNA: TGTGCCAGCAGCTTGGGGGGGGACAATGAGCAGTTCTTC.